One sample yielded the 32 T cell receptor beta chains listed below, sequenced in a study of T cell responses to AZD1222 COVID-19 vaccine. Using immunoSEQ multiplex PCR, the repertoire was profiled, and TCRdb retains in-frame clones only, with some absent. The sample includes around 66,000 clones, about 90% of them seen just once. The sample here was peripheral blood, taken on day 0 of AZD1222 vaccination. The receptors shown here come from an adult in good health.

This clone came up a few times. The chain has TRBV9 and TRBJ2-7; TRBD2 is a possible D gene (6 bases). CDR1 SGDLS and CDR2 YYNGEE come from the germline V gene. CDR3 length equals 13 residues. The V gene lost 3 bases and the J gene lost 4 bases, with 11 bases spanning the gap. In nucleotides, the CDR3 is TGTGCCAGCAGCGAAGGAGGGCAGTACGAGCAGTACTTC. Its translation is CASSEGGQYEQYF.

The DNA of the CDR3 is TGTGCCTGGAGTGAGGGCCGCGGGAACACTGAAGCTTTCTTT. Protein: CAWSEGRGNTEAFF. The rearrangement uses TRBV30 and TRBJ1-1; no definite D call. V was cut by 1 base and J by 1 base, with 10 bases left in between. This CDR3 contains 14 residues. Per germline, CDR1 GTSNPN and CDR2 SVGIG (reference sequence).

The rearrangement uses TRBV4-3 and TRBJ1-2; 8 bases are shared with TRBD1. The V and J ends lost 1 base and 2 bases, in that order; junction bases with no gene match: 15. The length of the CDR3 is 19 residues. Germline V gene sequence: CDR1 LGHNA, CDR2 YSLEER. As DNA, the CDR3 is TGCGCCAGCAGCCAAGCGATATGGTCCCTGGCAGGGGGCAACTATGGCTACACCTTC. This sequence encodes CASSQAIWSLAGGNYGYTF.

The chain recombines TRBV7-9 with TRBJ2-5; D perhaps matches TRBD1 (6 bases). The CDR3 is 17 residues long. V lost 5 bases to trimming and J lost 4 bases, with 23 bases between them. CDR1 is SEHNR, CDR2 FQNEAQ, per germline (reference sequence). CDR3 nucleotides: TGTGCCAGCAGCGCCAACCGTAACAGGGCAGGGCGAGAGACCCAGTACTTC. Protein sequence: CASSANRNRAGRETQYF. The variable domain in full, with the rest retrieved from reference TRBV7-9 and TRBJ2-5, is DTGVSQNPRHKITKRGQNVTFRCDPISEHNRLYWYRQTLGQGPEFLTYFQNEAQLEKSRLLSDRFSAERPKGSFSTLEIQRTEQGDSAMYLCASSANRNRAGRETQYFGPGTRLLVL.

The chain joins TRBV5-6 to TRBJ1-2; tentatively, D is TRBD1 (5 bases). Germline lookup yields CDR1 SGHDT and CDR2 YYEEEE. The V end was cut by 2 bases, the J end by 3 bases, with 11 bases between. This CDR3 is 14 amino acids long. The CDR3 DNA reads TGTGCCAGCAGCTTCTCGGACACCTACTATGGCTACACCTTC. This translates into CASSFSDTYYGYTF.

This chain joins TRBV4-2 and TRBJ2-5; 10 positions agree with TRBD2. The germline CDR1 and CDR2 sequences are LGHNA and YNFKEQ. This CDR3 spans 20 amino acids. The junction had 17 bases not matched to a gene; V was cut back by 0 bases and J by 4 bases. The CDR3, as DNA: TGTGCCAGCAGCCAAGATCCCCCTAGCGGGGGCCCAATTTATCGAGAGACCCAGTACTTC. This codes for CASSQDPPSGGPIYRETQYF.

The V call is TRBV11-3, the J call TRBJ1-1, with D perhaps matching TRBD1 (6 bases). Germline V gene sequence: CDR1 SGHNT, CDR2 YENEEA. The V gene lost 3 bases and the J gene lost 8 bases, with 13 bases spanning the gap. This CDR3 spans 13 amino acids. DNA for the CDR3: TGTGCCAGCAGCTTCTACGGGGGCGAAGAAGCTTTCTTT. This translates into CASSFYGGEEAFF. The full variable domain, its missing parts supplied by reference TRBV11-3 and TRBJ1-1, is EAGVVQSPRYKIIEKKQPVAFWCNPISGHNTLYWYLQNLGQGPELLIRYENEEAVDDSQLPKDRFSAERLKGVDSTLKIQPAELGDSAVYLCASSFYGGEEAFFGQGTRLTVV.

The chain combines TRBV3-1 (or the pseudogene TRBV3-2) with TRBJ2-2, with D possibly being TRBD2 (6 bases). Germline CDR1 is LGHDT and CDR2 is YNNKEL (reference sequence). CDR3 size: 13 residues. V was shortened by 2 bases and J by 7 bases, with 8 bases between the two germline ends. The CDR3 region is CASSQRGGGELFF. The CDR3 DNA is TGTGCCAGCAGCCAAAGGGGAGGCGGGGAGCTGTTTTTT.

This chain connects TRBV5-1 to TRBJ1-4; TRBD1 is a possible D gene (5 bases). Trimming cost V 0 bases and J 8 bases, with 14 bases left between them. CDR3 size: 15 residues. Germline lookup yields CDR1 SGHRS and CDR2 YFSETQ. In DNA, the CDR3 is TGCGCCAGCAGCTTGGATCAGGGCAAAGCAGAAAAACTGTTTTTT. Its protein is CASSLDQGKAEKLFF.

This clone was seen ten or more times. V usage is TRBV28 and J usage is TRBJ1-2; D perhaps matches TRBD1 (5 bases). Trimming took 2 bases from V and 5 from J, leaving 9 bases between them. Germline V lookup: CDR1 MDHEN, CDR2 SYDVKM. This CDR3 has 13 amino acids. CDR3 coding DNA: TGTGCCAGCAGTTTACACAGGTTGTATGGCTACACCTTC. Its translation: CASSLHRLYGYTF.

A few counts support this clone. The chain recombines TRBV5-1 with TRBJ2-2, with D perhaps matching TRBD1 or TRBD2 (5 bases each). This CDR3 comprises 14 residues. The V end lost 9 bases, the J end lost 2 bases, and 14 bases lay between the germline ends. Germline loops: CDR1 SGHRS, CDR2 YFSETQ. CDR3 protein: CATQQGDNTGELFF. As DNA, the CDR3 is TGCGCCACCCAGCAGGGAGATAACACCGGGGAGCTGTTTTTT.

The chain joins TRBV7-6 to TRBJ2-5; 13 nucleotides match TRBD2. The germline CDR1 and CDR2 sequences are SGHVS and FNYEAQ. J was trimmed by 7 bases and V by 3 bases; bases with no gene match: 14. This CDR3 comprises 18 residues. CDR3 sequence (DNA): TGTGCCAGCAGCTTGGAACCGGGACTAGCGGGAACGTTGGGGACCCAGTACTTC. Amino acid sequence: CASSLEPGLAGTLGTQYF.

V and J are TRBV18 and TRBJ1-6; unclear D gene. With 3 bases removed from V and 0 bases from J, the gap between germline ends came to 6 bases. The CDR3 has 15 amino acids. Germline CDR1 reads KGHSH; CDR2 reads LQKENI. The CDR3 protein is CASSPASSYNSPLHF. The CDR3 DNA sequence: TGTGCCAGCTCACCCGCCAGCTCCTATAATTCACCCCTCCACTTT.

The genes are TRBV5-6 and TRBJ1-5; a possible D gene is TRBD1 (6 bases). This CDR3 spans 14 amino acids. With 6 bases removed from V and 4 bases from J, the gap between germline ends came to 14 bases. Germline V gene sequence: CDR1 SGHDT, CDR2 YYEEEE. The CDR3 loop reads CASTQGLSNQPQHF. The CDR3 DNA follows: TGTGCCAGCACCCAGGGGTTATCTAATCAGCCCCAGCATTTT. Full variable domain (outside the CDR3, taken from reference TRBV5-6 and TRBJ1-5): DAGVTQSPTHLIKTRGQQVTLRCSPKSGHDTVSWYQQALGQGPQFIFQYYEEEERQRGNFPDRFSGHQFPNYSSELNVNALLLGDSALYLCASTQGLSNQPQHFGDGTRLSIL.

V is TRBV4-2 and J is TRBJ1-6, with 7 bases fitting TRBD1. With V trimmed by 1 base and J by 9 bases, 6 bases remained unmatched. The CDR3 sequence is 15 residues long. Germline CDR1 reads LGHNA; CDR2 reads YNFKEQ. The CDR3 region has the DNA TGTGCCAGCAGCCAAGGCGACAGGGTAGTTTCACCCCTCCACTTT. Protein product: CASSQGDRVVSPLHF.

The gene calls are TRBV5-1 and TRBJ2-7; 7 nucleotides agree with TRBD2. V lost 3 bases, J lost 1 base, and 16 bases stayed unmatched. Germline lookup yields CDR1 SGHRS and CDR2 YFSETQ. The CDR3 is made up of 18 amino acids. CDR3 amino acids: CASSWRSSGGPGSYEQYF. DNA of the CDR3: TGCGCCAGCAGCTGGAGGTCTAGCGGAGGCCCGGGATCCTACGAGCAGTACTTC.

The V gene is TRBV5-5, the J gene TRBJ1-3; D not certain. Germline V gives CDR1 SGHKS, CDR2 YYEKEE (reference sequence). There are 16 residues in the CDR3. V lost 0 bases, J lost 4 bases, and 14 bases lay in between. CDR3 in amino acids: CASSLGVPGAGNTIYF. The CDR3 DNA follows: TGTGCCAGCAGCTTGGGTGTCCCGGGAGCAGGAAACACCATATATTTT.

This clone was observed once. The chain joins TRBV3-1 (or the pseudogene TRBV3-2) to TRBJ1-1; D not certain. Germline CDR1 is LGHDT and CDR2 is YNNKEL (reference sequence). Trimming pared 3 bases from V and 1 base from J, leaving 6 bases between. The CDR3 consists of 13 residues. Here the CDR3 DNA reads TGTGCCAGCAGCCAGGGGTGGAACACTGAAGCTTTCTTT. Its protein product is CASSQGWNTEAFF.

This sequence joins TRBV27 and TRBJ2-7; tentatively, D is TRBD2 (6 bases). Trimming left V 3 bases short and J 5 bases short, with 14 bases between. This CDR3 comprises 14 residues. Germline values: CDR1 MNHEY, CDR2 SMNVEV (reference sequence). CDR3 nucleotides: TGTGCCAGCAGTTTTGCCGGGAGCAGGAACGAGCAGTACTTC. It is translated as CASSFAGSRNEQYF.

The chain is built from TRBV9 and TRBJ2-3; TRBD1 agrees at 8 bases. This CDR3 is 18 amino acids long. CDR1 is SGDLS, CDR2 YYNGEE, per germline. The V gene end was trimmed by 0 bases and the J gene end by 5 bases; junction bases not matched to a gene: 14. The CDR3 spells CASSVASGLGQGIDTQYF. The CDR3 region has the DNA TGTGCCAGCAGCGTAGCGTCGGGCTTAGGACAGGGAATAGATACGCAGTATTTT.

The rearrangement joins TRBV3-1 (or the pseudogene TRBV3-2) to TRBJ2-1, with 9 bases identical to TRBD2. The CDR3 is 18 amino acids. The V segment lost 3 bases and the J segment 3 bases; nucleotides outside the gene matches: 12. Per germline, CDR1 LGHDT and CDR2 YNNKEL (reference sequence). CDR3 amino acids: CASSQIGSGRRVYNEQFF. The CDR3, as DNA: TGTGCCAGCAGCCAGATCGGTAGCGGGAGACGGGTCTACAATGAGCAGTTCTTC.

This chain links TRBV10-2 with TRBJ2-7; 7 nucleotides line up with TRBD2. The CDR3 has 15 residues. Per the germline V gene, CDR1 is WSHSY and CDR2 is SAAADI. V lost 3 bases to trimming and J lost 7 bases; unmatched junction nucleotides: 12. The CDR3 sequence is CASSEREAGAEEQYF. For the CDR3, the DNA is TGCGCCAGCAGTGAAAGAGAGGCGGGAGCGGAGGAGCAGTACTTC.

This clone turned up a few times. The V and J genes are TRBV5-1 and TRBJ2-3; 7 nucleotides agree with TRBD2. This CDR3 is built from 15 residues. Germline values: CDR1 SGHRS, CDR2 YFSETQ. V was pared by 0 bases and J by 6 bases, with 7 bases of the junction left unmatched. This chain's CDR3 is CASSLEAGRWDTQYF. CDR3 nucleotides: TGCGCCAGCAGCTTGGAAGCGGGAAGGTGGGATACGCAGTATTTT.

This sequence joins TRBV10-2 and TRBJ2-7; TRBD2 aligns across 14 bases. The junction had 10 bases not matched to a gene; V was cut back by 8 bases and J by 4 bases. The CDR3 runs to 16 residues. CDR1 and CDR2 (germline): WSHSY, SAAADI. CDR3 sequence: CASGAPGTSGRYEQYF. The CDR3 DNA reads TGCGCCAGCGGAGCCCCCGGGACTAGCGGGAGATACGAGCAGTACTTC.

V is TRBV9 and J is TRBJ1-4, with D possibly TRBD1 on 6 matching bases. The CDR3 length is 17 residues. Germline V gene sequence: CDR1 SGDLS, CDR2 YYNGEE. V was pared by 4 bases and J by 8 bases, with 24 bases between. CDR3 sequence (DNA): TGTGCCAGCAGCCACCCCTTAGGAGGGGGGGATGAGGAAAAACTGTTTTTT. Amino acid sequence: CASSHPLGGGDEEKLFF.

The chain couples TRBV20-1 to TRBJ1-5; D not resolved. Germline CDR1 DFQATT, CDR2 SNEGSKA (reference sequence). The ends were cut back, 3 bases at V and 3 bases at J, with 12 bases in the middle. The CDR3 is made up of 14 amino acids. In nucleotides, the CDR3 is TGCAGTGCTAGTGCCGGGCCGGACAATCAGCCCCAGCATTTT. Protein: CSASAGPDNQPQHF.

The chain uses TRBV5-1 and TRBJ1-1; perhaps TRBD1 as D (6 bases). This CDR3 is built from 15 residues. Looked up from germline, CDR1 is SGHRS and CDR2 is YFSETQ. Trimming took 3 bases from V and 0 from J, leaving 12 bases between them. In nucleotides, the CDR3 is TGCGCCAGCAGCTCGATAACAGGGCTGAACACTGAAGCTTTCTTT. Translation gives CASSSITGLNTEAFF.

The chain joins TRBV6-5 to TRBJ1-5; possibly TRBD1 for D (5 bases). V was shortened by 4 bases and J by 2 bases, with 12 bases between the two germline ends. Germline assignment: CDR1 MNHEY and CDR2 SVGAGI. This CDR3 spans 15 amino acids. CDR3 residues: CASSWNGAGNQPQHF. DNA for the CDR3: TGTGCCAGCAGTTGGAATGGGGCGGGCAATCAGCCCCAGCATTTT.

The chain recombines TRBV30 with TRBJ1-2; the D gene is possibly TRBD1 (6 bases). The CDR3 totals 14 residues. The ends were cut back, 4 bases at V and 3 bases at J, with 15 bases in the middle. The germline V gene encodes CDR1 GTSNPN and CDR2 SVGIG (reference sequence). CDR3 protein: CAWNPGAMYYGYTF. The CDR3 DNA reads TGTGCCTGGAACCCGGGGGCGATGTACTATGGCTACACCTTC. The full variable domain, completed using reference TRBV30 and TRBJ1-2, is SQTIHQWPATLVQPVGSPLSLECTVEGTSNPNLYWYRQAAGRGLQLLFYSVGIGQISSEVPQNLSASRPQDRQFILSSKKLLLSDSGFYLCAWNPGAMYYGYTFGSGTRLTVV.

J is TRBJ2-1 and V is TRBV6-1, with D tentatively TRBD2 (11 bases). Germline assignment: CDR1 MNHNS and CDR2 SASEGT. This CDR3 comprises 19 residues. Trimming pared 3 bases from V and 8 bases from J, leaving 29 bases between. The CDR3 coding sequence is TGTGCCAGCAGTGACGACAGGGGGCGCTTACTAGCGGGAGTACATGAGCAGTTCTTC. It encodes CASSDDRGRLLAGVHEQFF.

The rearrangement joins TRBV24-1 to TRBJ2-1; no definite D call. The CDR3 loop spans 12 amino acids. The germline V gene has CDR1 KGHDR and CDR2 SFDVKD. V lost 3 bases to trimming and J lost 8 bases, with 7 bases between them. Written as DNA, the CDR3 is TGTGCCACCAGTGATCTAGGCTATGAGCAGTTCTTC. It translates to CATSDLGYEQFF.

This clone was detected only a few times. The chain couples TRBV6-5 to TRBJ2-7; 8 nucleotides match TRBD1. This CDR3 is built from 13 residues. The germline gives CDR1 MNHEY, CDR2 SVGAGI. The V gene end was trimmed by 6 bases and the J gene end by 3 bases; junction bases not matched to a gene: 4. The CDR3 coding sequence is TGTGCCAGCAGAGACAGGGGCGTCTACGAGCAGTACTTC. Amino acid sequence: CASRDRGVYEQYF.